These T cell receptor beta chains were read from a single sample in a study of brain T cells in children with intractable seizures. Only in-frame clones appear in the TCRdb table, and some are missing; sequencing was by immunoSEQ multiplex PCR. This table has 300,000 to 400,000 clones, 93% appearing once. Sequenced material: peripheral blood, taken about 5 months after surgery. The receptors were sampled from a boy under three years old with tuberous sclerosis and intractable seizures. Each CDR3 is given with its conserved first and last residue. D genes are given only for firm matches. Some rows mark clone size as missing; the rest say once, few, many or name a class of expanded clone.

clone size,V gene,D gene,J gene,CDR3 DNA,CDR3 protein
.,TRBV10-2,TRBD1,TRBJ2-7,TGCGCCAGCAGTGAGCCTGGACAGGGCCCCGTGCACGAGCAGTACTTC,CASSEPGQGPVHEQYF
.,TRBV19,TRBD1,TRBJ1-1,TGTGCCAGCAGACAGGGTTGGGCGAACACTGAAGCTTTCTTT,CASRQGWANTEAFF
.,TRBV7-9,TRBD1,TRBJ2-7,TGTGCCAGCAGTTTCCCAACAGGGGTCCCGGGGGAGCAGTACTTC,CASSFPTGVPGEQYF
.,TRBV5-1,.,TRBJ2-3,TGCGCCAGCAGTTACCGACCGGGACACCGAGGTGGGGGAGCGACAGATACGCAGTATTTT,CASSYRPGHRGGGATDTQYF
.,TRBV6-5,.,TRBJ2-7,TGTGCCAGCATGAAGGGCCCTAGCTCCTACGAGCAGTACTTC,CASMKGPSSYEQYF
.,TRBV7-9,.,TRBJ2-7,TGTGCCAGCAGCTCCGGTGGGGAGGCCTCCTACGAGCAGTACTTC,CASSSGGEASYEQYF
.,TRBV29-1,.,TRBJ1-1,TGCAGCGTTGAAGACTCGGGTAGATCCACTGAAGCTTTCTTT,CSVEDSGRSTEAFF
.,TRBV4-2,.,TRBJ1-2,TGTGCCAGCAGCCATGGCGTAGGGGGGAAGGATGGCTACACCTTC,CASSHGVGGKDGYTF
.,TRBV9,.,TRBJ1-3,TGTGCCAGCAGCGGGAGGGGTAGGGGGTCTGATGGAAACACCATATATTTT,CASSGRGRGSDGNTIYF
.,TRBV6-6,TRBD1,TRBJ1-5,TGTGCCAGCATAACCGGGACAGGGGATCAGCCCCAGCATTTT,CASITGTGDQPQHF
.,TRBV12-3/TRBV12-4,.,TRBJ1-2,TGTGCCAGCAGTTTATGGGGCGGGGATGGCTACACCTTC,CASSLWGGDGYTF
.,TRBV7-8,.,TRBJ1-2,TGTGCCAGCAGCCCGCCAGGGGAAGGCTACACCTTC,CASSPPGEGYTF
.,TRBV4-1,.,TRBJ1-2,TGCGCCAGCAGCCAACAGGGCACGGGTGGTGGCTACACCTTC,CASSQQGTGGGYTF
.,TRBV6-1,.,TRBJ2-5,TGTGCCAGCAGTGAAGCGCCCAGGGGCCAAGAGACCCAGTACTTC,CASSEAPRGQETQYF
once,TRBV9,TRBD1,TRBJ1-1,TGTGCCAGCAGCGACGGGACAGTGAACACTGAAGCTTTCTTT,CASSDGTVNTEAFF
.,TRBV30,TRBD1,TRBJ1-2,TGTGCCGGGGGGACAGGGGAGGGGGCTGGGTATGGCTACACCTTC,CAGGTGEGAGYGYTF
once,TRBV27,TRBD2,TRBJ2-3,TGTGCCAGCAGTCCCCCGGCGGGGGGACTCACAGATACGCAGTATTTT,CASSPPAGGLTDTQYF
once,TRBV13,.,TRBJ2-5,TGTGCCAGCAGCTTCGCGGGGGAGACCCAGTACTTC,CASSFAGETQYF
.,TRBV5-1,.,TRBJ2-3,TGCGCCAGCAGCTTGGGGGTAGCTGGATACTTTTGGACAGATACGCAGTATTTT,CASSLGVAGYFWTDTQYF
.,TRBV5-1,.,TRBJ1-6,TGCGCCAGCAGCCCATCGACAGATTCACCCCTCCACTTT,CASSPSTDSPLHF
.,TRBV7-6,.,TRBJ2-7,TGTGCCAGCAGCTTAGGGGGGAAAGGGTCCTACGAGCAGTACTTC,CASSLGGKGSYEQYF
once,TRBV5-6,.,TRBJ1-1,TGTGCCAGCAGCTTTGCCATGGGGAACACTGAAGCTTTCTTT,CASSFAMGNTEAFF
.,TRBV24-1,TRBD1,TRBJ1-4,TGTGCCACCAGTGACCGACAGGGTGCTGATGAAAAACTGTTTTTT,CATSDRQGADEKLFF
.,TRBV19,.,TRBJ2-2,TGTGCCAGTAGTATTTTTGGAGACATTGACACCGGGGAGCTGTTTTTT,CASSIFGDIDTGELFF
.,TRBV30,.,TRBJ1-4,TGTGCCTGGTCTGAAAACGAAAAACTGTTTTTT,CAWSENEKLFF
.,TRBV24-1,.,TRBJ2-1,TGTGCCACCAGTGACCCCGTGTCAGGAAATGAGCAGTTCTTC,CATSDPVSGNEQFF
.,TRBV7-8,.,TRBJ1-1,TGTGCCAGCAGCTTACTGAACAGGGAGAACACTGAAGCTTTCTTT,CASSLLNRENTEAFF
.,TRBV3-1/TRBV3-2,TRBD2,TRBJ2-3,TGTGCCAGCAGCCAAGCGGCTAGCGGGGGGGCTACGCAGTATTTT,CASSQAASGGATQYF
.,TRBV7-9,TRBD2,TRBJ2-1,TGTGCCAGCAGCCTAAGCGGGGGGCCCGCCGGCTACAATGAGCAGTTCTTC,CASSLSGGPAGYNEQFF
.,TRBV9,.,TRBJ2-3,TGTGCCAGCAGCCTGGAAGCGAAGAGAGATACGCAGTATTTT,CASSLEAKRDTQYF
.,TRBV5-6,.,TRBJ1-2,TGTGCCAGCAGCTTGGCGGGGACATCCCGAGGGGGCTACACCTTC,CASSLAGTSRGGYTF
.,TRBV4-2,TRBD2,TRBJ2-3,TGTGCCAGCAGCCGTGCGGGACTAGTAGTAGGCCAGCCAGATACGCAGTATTTT,CASSRAGLVVGQPDTQYF
.,TRBV7-6,.,TRBJ2-2,TGTGCCAGCAGCTATAGATCCGGGGAGCTGTTTTTT,CASSYRSGELFF
.,TRBV7-9,.,TRBJ2-2,TGTGCCAGCAGCTTCCAAGGGTCATCCGGGGAGCTGTTTTTT,CASSFQGSSGELFF
.,TRBV10-3,.,TRBJ1-1,TGTGCCATCTGCGACAGTCTGAACACTGAAGCTTTCTTT,CAICDSLNTEAFF
.,TRBV15,.,TRBJ2-7,TGTGCCACCAGCAGAGATCTTTCGGGCGAGGAAGAGCAGTACTTC,CATSRDLSGEEEQYF
.,TRBV27,.,TRBJ1-6,TGTGCCAGCAGTCTACGGGAGAATTCACCCCTCCACTTT,CASSLRENSPLHF
.,TRBV4-1,TRBD1,TRBJ2-7,TGCGCCAGGCTCCGGGACAGTTCCTACGAGCAGTACTTC,CARLRDSSYEQYF
.,TRBV19,.,TRBJ1-5,TGTGCCAGTAGCATCGTAGTTGGGGCCGTTCAGCCCCAGCATTTT,CASSIVVGAVQPQHF
.,TRBV5-1,.,TRBJ1-1,TGCGCCAGCAGGGCCCCCGGACTCCCTGAAGCTTTCTTT,CASRAPGLPEAFF
.,TRBV5-1,TRBD2,TRBJ2-1,TGCGCCAGCAGCTTGGATGCTAGCGGAGTATACAATGAGCAGTTCTTC,CASSLDASGVYNEQFF
.,TRBV15,TRBD2,TRBJ2-5,TGTGCCACCAGCAGAGATTTAATCGGGGGGCAAGAGACCCAGTACTTC,CATSRDLIGGQETQYF
.,TRBV5-1,.,TRBJ2-1,TGCGCCAGCAGCTTGGCGGAGATGCAGTTCTTC,CASSLAEMQFF
.,TRBV4-2,TRBD1,TRBJ1-2,TGTGCCAGCAGCCGGGACAGGGATCCCTATGGCTACACCTTC,CASSRDRDPYGYTF
.,TRBV27,TRBD1,TRBJ1-1,TGTGCCAGCAGCCGGGACAGGGATTGGGACACTGAAGCTTTCTTT,CASSRDRDWDTEAFF
.,TRBV19,.,TRBJ1-2,TGTGCCAGTAGTTTTGGGACGGGTTTATTTGGCTACACCTTC,CASSFGTGLFGYTF
.,TRBV11-2,.,TRBJ2-1,TGTGCCAGCATCGAAGCAGGGCTCGACAATGAGCAGTTCTTC,CASIEAGLDNEQFF
.,TRBV11-2,TRBD2,TRBJ2-5,TGTGCCAGCAGCTTAATGGGACTAGCCCCGGAGACCCAGTACTTC,CASSLMGLAPETQYF
.,TRBV7-2,.,TRBJ1-1,TGTGCCAGCAGCTTAGCGGGGGAGAACACTGAAGCTTTCTTT,CASSLAGENTEAFF
once,TRBV11-3,.,TRBJ1-1,TGTGCCAGCAGCTTGGATCGTGGAACTGAAGCTTTCTTT,CASSLDRGTEAFF
.,TRBV6-6,.,TRBJ1-1,TGTGCCAGCAGCTCCGGGACCCTTGAAGCTTTCTTT,CASSSGTLEAFF
.,TRBV18,.,TRBJ1-5,TGTGCCAGCTCACTCGACCTTCAGCCCCAGCATTTT,CASSLDLQPQHF
.,TRBV28,.,TRBJ2-1,TGTGCCAGCAGTCCTCACCCAGCACCAGGCTCCTACAATGAGCAGTTCTTC,CASSPHPAPGSYNEQFF
.,TRBV7-3,.,TRBJ2-1,TGTGCCAGCAGCTTATCACTGATCAATGAGCAGTTCTTC,CASSLSLINEQFF